This note documents a single T cell receptor beta chain sequence. What it binds is unknown. The CDR3 spans 13 residues. V lost 3 bases, J lost 5 bases, and 8 bases lay in between. From germline, CDR1 is SGHTA and CDR2 FQGTGA. The data are from a study of T cell responses to AZD1222 COVID-19 vaccine. Whole-study results and caveats: Clonal diversity was possibly underestimated; the donors were predominantly white British and more often female. Only after the peak T cell response were repertoires sampled.

The protocol was immunoSEQ multiplex PCR, while the TCRdb copy is restricted to in-frame clones and leaves out a portion. The sample yields 95,000 to 100,000 clones, about 90% seen once. The receptor's source is an adult in good health. The rearrangement links TRBV7-3 to TRBJ1-5, with D possibly TRBD1 on 5 matching bases. The source material was peripheral blood, sampled on day 0 of AZD1222 vaccination. The CDR3 DNA is TGTGCCAGCAGCTTGGGGGGAGATCAGCCCCAGCATTTT. Translated: CASSLGGDQPQHF.